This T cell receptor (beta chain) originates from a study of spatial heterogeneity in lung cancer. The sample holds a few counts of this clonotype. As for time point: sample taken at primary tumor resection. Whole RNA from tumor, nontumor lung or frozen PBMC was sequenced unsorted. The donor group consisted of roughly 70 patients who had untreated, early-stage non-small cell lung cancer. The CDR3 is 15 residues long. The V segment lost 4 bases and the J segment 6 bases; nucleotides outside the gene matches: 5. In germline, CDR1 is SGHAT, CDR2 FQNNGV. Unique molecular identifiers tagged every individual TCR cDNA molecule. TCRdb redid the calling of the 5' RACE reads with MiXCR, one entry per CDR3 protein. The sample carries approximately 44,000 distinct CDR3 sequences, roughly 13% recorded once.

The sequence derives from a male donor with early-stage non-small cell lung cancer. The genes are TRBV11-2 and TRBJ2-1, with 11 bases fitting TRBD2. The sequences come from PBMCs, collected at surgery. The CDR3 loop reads CASSYTSGSSNEQFF. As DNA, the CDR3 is TGTGCCAGCAGCTATACTAGCGGGAGTAGCAATGAGCAGTTCTTC. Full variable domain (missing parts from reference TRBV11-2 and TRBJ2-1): EAGVAQSPRYKIIEKRQSVAFWCNPISGHATLYWYQQILGQGPKLLIQFQNNGVVDDSQLPKDRFSAERLKGVDSTLKIQPAKLEDSAVYLCASSYTSGSSNEQFFGPGTRLTVL.